The clone carrying this T cell receptor beta chain was observed a few times. TCRdb recomputed calls from the 5' RACE reads with MiXCR, one row per CDR3 protein. The repertoire holds about 190,000 distinct CDR3 sequences, with roughly 27% as singletons. This sample is part of a study of T-cell memory formation after mild COVID-19. Per germline, CDR1 SGHRS and CDR2 YFSETQ. V was trimmed by 0 bases and J by 4 bases, leaving 14 bases between them. The CDR3 loop spans 16 amino acids. The genes are TRBV5-1 and TRBJ2-1; a weak D match, TRBD2 (6 bases). The sequence was collected from an adult woman who had mild COVID-19 (a few samples of this study predate the infection). Cell type and time point are not known. The sequenced material came from PBMCs or a T cell subset sorted from them (not recorded which). CDR3 sequence (DNA): TGCGCCAGCAGCTTGGGGCCTAGCGAAGCTTACAATGAGCAGTTCTTC. This codes for CASSLGPSEAYNEQFF.